The present T cell receptor beta chain was sequenced within a study of metastatic and nonmetastatic thyroid tumors. General study results and limits: When malignant thyroid tumors were compared with benign nodules, TCR beta diversity was reportedly significantly higher in the malignant tumors. This held in both blood and tumor samples.

This clone was recorded many times. Its matching antigen is unknown. None of the patients had undergone any treatment ahead of thyroid surgery. The V gene's germline CDR1 is MNHEY and CDR2 SVGEGT. The CDR3 loop spans 14 amino acids. Trimming stripped 6 bases from V and 1 base from J, with 11 bases between. TCRdb redid the clone calls on the PCR reads using MiXCR. The repertoire consists of about 27,000 clones, with around 13% occurring once and the leading ten covering 17%. The chain uses TRBV6-2 or TRBV6-3 and TRBJ2-3; the D is unclear. The clonotype originates from a female donor with papillary thyroid cancer or a benign thyroid nodule (not recorded which). Some clones in this sample may be carry-over from other donors' samples. The sample was blood. The CDR3 reads CASSGRQGTDTQYF. In DNA, the CDR3 is TGTGCCAGCAGCGGCCGCCAGGGCACAGATACGCAGTATTTT.